A single T cell receptor beta chain is shown here with its context. The repertoire was sequenced with immunoSEQ multiplex PCR; TCRdb's copy has only in-frame clones and lacks some. The sample lists approximately 49,000 clones; around 81% were seen once. The data were taken from a study of blood T cell repertoires in COVID-19. The CDR3 runs 13 residues. The sample taken for sequencing was peripheral blood. The chain joins TRBV12-2 to TRBJ2-1; the table's D call of TRBD2 was not tested on the DNA. TRBV12-2 has pseudogene status. This clonotype was obtained from a woman aged 80 or older with COVID-19, enrolled during active disease. DNA of the CDR3: TGTGCAAGTCGCGCAGGTAGCGGGGACGAGCAGTTCTTC. Protein product: CASRAGSGDEQFF.